This record looks at one T cell receptor beta chain sequence and its context. Its antigen is still unknown. These data belong to a study of blood T cells in healthy people across ages. Regarding the study as a whole: It was the long-lived donors that had more naive CD4+ cells and higher diversity than aged donors.

Together with a sample-barcoded 5' primer, a J-beta primer mix was included in a second PCR lasting about 6 to 12 cycles. Every cDNA was tagged by a template-switch adaptor with 12 random nucleotides. TCRdb re-called the 5' RACE reads with MiXCR, one entry per CDR3 protein. The table has about 730,000 distinct CDR3 sequences, 43% seen once. Per sample, a minimum of 6 million PBMCs were isolated. Trimming removed 7 bases from V and 3 bases from J, with 18 bases in between. Per germline, CDR1 MDHEN and CDR2 SYDVKM. The CDR3 consists of 15 residues. The rearrangement joins TRBV28 to TRBJ1-1, with D hard to call. Input material: blood. This receptor was identified in a woman aged 55-69 years in good health. CDR3 protein: CASTVSSGADTEAFF. CDR3 DNA sequence: TGTGCCAGCACCGTTTCCTCGGGTGCTGACACTGAAGCTTTCTTT.